This record concerns one T cell receptor (beta chain) sequence. Its antigen is unidentified. This record belongs to a study of beta chain features in type 1 diabetes. Study-wide findings and caveats: Significant though moderate, a shortening of TCRB CDR3s appeared in all four CD4+ subsets of Type 1 diabetes patients.

The whole isolated RNA underwent reverse transcription, so sequencing captured expressed TCRB transcripts. Data came from immunoSEQ multiplex PCR; TCRdb stores just in-frame clones and leaves some out. Of under 850,000 clones listed, about an eighth were seen once; the top ten hold 0.022%. Trimming stripped 6 bases from V and 2 bases from J, with 14 bases between. The CDR3 spans 15 residues. The germline V gene has CDR1 MGHDK and CDR2 SYGVNS. This receptor was taken from a man aged 18 to 30 with type 1 diabetes. The chain joins TRBV25-1 to TRBJ1-3; D gene uncertain. The sequencing input was naive CD4+ T cells from blood. The CDR3 spells CASSTQMGAGNTIYF. In DNA, the CDR3 is TGTGCCAGCAGCACACAAATGGGAGCTGGAAACACCATATATTTT.